These T cell receptor beta chains were read from a single sample in a study of blood T cell repertoires in COVID-19. Method: immunoSEQ multiplex PCR; TCRdb's copy keeps in-frame clones and lacks some. The sample yields 120,000 or so clones, roughly 79% seen once. The sample taken for sequencing was peripheral blood. Receptors originate from a human donor in a cohort sampled during active COVID-19. Both conserved end residues are part of each CDR3. D genes are given only for firm matches. Only part of the rows carry a size: once, few, many, or a class if the clone is expanded.

clone_size | j_call | v_call | d_call | cdr3_nt | cdr3_aa
- | TRBJ2-1 | TRBV11-2 | TRBD2 | TGTGCCAGCAGCTTAACGGGAGGGACTAACAATGAGCAGTTCTTC | CASSLTGGTNNEQFF
- | TRBJ2-7 | TRBV7-2 | - | TGTGCCAGCAGCTTAGTTGGTAGCGTGGCCTACGAGCAGTACTTC | CASSLVGSVAYEQYF
few | TRBJ2-3 | TRBV9 | TRBD2 | TGTGCCAGCAGCGTAGGTTCTAGCGGGGGGTCGGATACGCAGTATTTT | CASSVGSSGGSDTQYF
once | TRBJ1-5 | TRBV19 | TRBD1 | TGTGCCAGTAGTATACTGGCAGGGGGAGGCAATCAGCCCCAGCATTTT | CASSILAGGGNQPQHF
few | TRBJ2-3 | TRBV29-1 | - | TGCAGCGTTGAAGTTTTGGGGGGTGGCACAGATACGCAGTATTTT | CSVEVLGGGTDTQYF
- | TRBJ1-3 | TRBV28 | TRBD1 | TGTGCCAGCAGTTTCCTGACAGGGACGGGAAACACCATATATTTT | CASSFLTGTGNTIYF
once | TRBJ2-7 | TRBV3-1/TRBV3-2 | TRBD2 | TGTGCCAGCAGCCAAGCGGCGAGCGGGGGTTCCTACGAGCAGTACTTC | CASSQAASGGSYEQYF
- | TRBJ2-7 | TRBV28 | TRBD1 | TGTGCCACTGAAGGACAGGGAAGGAACGAGCAGTACTTC | CATEGQGRNEQYF
- | TRBJ2-5 | TRBV18 | - | TGTGCCAGCTCACGAGGCGAGGGGGATCAAGAGACCCAGTACTTC | CASSRGEGDQETQYF
- | TRBJ1-2 | TRBV5-4 | TRBD1 | TGTGCCAGCAGTCGTGGACAGGGTCGGAATGGCTACACCTTC | CASSRGQGRNGYTF